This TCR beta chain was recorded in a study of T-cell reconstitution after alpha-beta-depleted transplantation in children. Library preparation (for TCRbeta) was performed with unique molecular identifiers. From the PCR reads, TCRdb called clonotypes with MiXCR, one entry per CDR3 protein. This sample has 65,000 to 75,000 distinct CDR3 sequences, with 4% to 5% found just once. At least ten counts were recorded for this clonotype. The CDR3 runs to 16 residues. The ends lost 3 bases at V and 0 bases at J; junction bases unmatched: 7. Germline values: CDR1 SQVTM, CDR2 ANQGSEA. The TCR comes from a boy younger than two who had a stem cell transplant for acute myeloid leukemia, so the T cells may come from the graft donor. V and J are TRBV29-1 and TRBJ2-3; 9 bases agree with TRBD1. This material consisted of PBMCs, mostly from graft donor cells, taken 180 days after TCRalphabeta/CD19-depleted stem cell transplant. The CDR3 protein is CSVDWDRDHSTDTQYF. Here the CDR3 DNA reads TGCAGCGTTGATTGGGACAGGGACCATAGCACAGATACGCAGTATTTT.